These T cell receptor beta chains were read from a single sample in a study of regulatory T cells in long-lasting Graves disease. Using its own MiXCR run on the multiplex PCR reads, TCRdb lists one record per CDR3 protein. The data contain 390,000 or so distinct CDR3 sequences, about 10% of them seen just once; the ten biggest clones take up approximately 20%. These same records also appear under a second study, on T cells in Graves' hyperthyroidism and ophthalmopathy.

Sequenced here: peripheral blood mononuclear cells (PBMCs), sampled at new diagnosis, from a patient treated with antithyroid drugs. The receptors were gathered from a woman younger than 30 with Graves disease. CDR3s include the opening cysteine and the closing phenylalanine or tryptophan. The order of the fields is clone size, V gene, CDR3 protein. Some rows have no size entry. The others give once, few or many, or a class for an expanded clone.

many TRBV2 CASSGQGVYNEQFF
many TRBV2 CASSPLRGETGELFF
- TRBV19 CASTLQGGVTGELFF
few TRBV4-3 CASSQEFDRGGNTIYF
- TRBV20-1 CSARKDHSYNEQFF
few TRBV6-2/TRBV6-3 CASSYKDGQSRLFF
many TRBV19 CASRTGGDGYNSPLHF
many TRBV20-1 CSARETTQETQYF
- TRBV4-1 CASSQENLRAGGSSYNEQFF
many TRBV13 CASSLQGRASGVPYNEQFF
- TRBV28 CASSKPGQGAYEQYF
many TRBV6-1 CASTQRGKTTAFF
- TRBV11-2 CASSLDGAFWDTDTQYF
many TRBV12-3/TRBV12-4 CASTLGDWEQFF
many TRBV12-3/TRBV12-4 CASSRAYGYTF
many TRBV28 CASSFETGINEKLFF
many TRBV20-1 CSADRGWNTEAFF
many TRBV27 CASSYRYNYGYTF
many TRBV20-1 CSARDRATRFEAFF
- TRBV28 CASSLQEGNQPQHF
many TRBV12-3/TRBV12-4 CASSLALGIYTEAFF
many TRBV20-1 CSASHGTSGSYEQCF
- TRBV29-1 CSVDWATQGGEQFF
many TRBV4-3 CASSPGLAARETQYF
many TRBV6-1 CASSPGGVPYNEQFF
many TRBV27 CASSTWDRAGYTF
many TRBV12-3/TRBV12-4 CASSLRDYQETQYF
- TRBV7-9 CASSLDLSETQYF
few TRBV14 CASSQMVLGTEAFF
medium-sized TRBV28 CASSSGTGHTDTQYF
many TRBV11-3 CASSAGTSGRQETQYF
many TRBV12-3/TRBV12-4 CASSLWLAGDAETQYF
few TRBV7-2 CASSLARLLVGVTGLTAYNEQFF
many TRBV3-1 CASSQGTQWLFF
few TRBV19 CASQTGTGGNEQFF
few TRBV6-1 CASRPSGGPQETQYF
- TRBV27 CATGGQGRGETQYF
many TRBV11-3 CASSLEGPGSYNEQFF
many TRBV11-2 CASSLGQGGTDTQYF
many TRBV6-5 CASSYRGGYGYTF
few TRBV5-1 CASSPYPRGPSSYNEQFF
- TRBV20-1 CSARLVGWGLAGATDTQYF
- TRBV4-1 CASSLGGGKSSSYEQYF
many TRBV2 CASSPDMDILEKLFF
many TRBV12-3/TRBV12-4 CASSLEGGRYSNQPQHF
many TRBV2 CASRRLTGENTIVTWQYF
few TRBV20-1 CSASGSANTQYF
many TRBV28 CASSSLGGTGELFF
many TRBV6-2/TRBV6-3 CASSSRLTNYGYTF
many TRBV5-1 CASRETQYF
- TRBV13 CASSLGLATGDTWREQYF
- TRBV20-1 CSATLLLARLRDEQFF